This T cell receptor beta chain was identified during a study of CD8 T cells in Susac syndrome. Random hexamers were used to reverse transcribe the RNA input (roughly 0.5 to 1 ug). TCRdb fed the immunoSEQ multiplex PCR reads into MiXCR, producing one record per CDR3 protein. The sample lists some 97,000 distinct CDR3 sequences, about 96% occurring once. The CDR3 spans 12 residues. Germline values: CDR1 SQVTM, CDR2 ANQGSEA. The V end lost 3 bases, the J end lost 6 bases, and 12 bases lay between the germline ends. V and J are TRBV29-1 and TRBJ2-7, with D unclear. Sequencing input: CD8+ T cells from PBMCs. This clonotype originated in a human donor with Susac syndrome. CDR3 in DNA: TGCAGCGTTGATTACGGTATAGGCGAGCAGTACTTC. It translates to CSVDYGIGEQYF.